This TCR beta chain was recovered during a study of blood T cell repertoires in COVID-19. Overall study context: Collection of acute and convalescent COVID-19 samples took place in the United States, Italy and Spain.

This clone was detected only once. In the source study's methods: The authors estimated nucleated cell counts from reference gene primer amplification. TCRdb's copy holds only in-frame clones and misses some; the assay was immunoSEQ multiplex PCR. The V and J calls and clone size were taken over from that table, and D and trimming were inferred from the DNA. The sample contains 200,000 to 250,000 clones, approximately 80% of which appear only once. Assignments of participants to cohorts depended upon their own reported clinical history. Recovery among Cohort 3 donors was established by two negative PCRs, clearance, or symptom resolution. Germline V CDR1 and CDR2: SGHRS, YFSETQ. The CDR3 spans 13 residues. V lost 0 bases to trimming and J lost 4 bases, with 8 bases between them.

The chain employs TRBV5-1 and TRBJ2-7; D is perhaps TRBD1 (5 bases). This TCR was recovered from a woman between 55 and 75 years old who had recovered from COVID-19. Sequenced: PBMCs or T cells enriched from blood (not recorded which). The CDR3 reads CASSLGRAYEQYF. In DNA form, the CDR3 reads TGCGCCAGCAGCTTGGGCAGGGCTTACGAGCAGTACTTC.